One and the same sample provided the 27 T cell receptor beta chains below, sequenced in a study of CD8 T cells in Susac syndrome. Random hexamers served to reverse transcribe about 0.5 to 1 ug RNA. In TCRdb, the immunoSEQ multiplex PCR reads were re-called with MiXCR into one record per CDR3 protein. The sample has 150,000 to 200,000 distinct CDR3 sequences, around 93% seen once. The sequenced sample consisted of CD4+ T cells from PBMCs. The receptors derive from a human donor in good health.

The chain couples TRBV30 to TRBJ1-1, with D unresolved. The germline V gene encodes CDR1 GTSNPN and CDR2 SVGIG (reference sequence). V lost 3 bases and J lost 1, with 18 bases in between. The CDR3 contains 16 residues. The DNA of the CDR3 is TGTGCCTGGAGACGCCCCCCTTCACGGGGGAACACTGAAGCTTTCTTT. As protein: CAWRRPPSRGNTEAFF.

The chain links TRBV14 to TRBJ2-1; the D gene is possibly TRBD1 (5 bases). V shed 5 bases and J shed 7 bases, with 15 bases lying between them. CDR1 and CDR2 (germline): SGHDN, FVKESK. The CDR3 loop spans 14 amino acids. The CDR3 region has the DNA TGTGCCAGCAGCAACAAGGGGTACACGAATGAGCAGTTCTTC. Its translation is CASSNKGYTNEQFF.

V and J are TRBV6-5 and TRBJ2-5; possibly TRBD1 for D (6 bases). V was cut by 0 bases and J by 7 bases, with 12 bases left in between. Germline V gene data show CDR1 as MNHEY and CDR2 as SVGAGI. This CDR3 is 14 amino acids long. The CDR3 loop reads CASSYSKQGWTQYF. The CDR3 region has the DNA TGTGCCAGCAGTTACTCGAAACAGGGTTGGACCCAGTACTTC.

The V gene is TRBV30, the J gene TRBJ1-1, with a possible D match to TRBD1 (5 bases). Germline CDR1 and CDR2: GTSNPN and SVGIG (reference sequence). There are 14 residues in the CDR3. Trimming removed 2 bases at V and 3 bases at J, with 13 bases between. The CDR3 DNA reads as TGTGCCTGGAGTACGGGGGTATTGGACACTGAAGCTTTCTTT. Translation gives CAWSTGVLDTEAFF.

The chain couples TRBV5-4 to TRBJ1-4; 9 bases agree with TRBD1. Germline CDR1 reads SGHNT; CDR2 reads YYREEE (reference sequence). This CDR3 contains 16 residues. J gave up 3 bases and V 4 bases, and 7 bases lay outside the gene matches. The CDR3 loop is CASSRGQGRANEKLFF. The CDR3 DNA reads TGTGCCAGCAGCAGAGGACAGGGGAGGGCTAATGAAAAACTGTTTTTT. Filled out from reference TRBV5-4 and TRBJ1-4, the complete variable domain reads ETGVTQSPTHLIKTRGQQVTLRCSSQSGHNTVSWYQQALGQGPQFIFQYYREEENGRGNFPPRFSGLQFPNYSSELNVNALELDDSALYLCASSRGQGRANEKLFFGSGTQLSVL.

This clonotype was detected once. CDR3 loop: CATKRDREDTEAFF. The CDR3 DNA follows: TGTGCCACCAAAAGGGACAGGGAGGACACTGAAGCTTTCTTT. J is TRBJ1-1 and V is TRBV24-1; TRBD1 matches 9 bases. V shed 8 bases and J 3 bases; nucleotides not matched to a gene: 6. The CDR3 covers 14 residues. Germline CDR1 KGHDR, CDR2 SFDVKD.

The chain links TRBV7-2 to TRBJ2-7; D is possibly TRBD1 (5 bases). The CDR3 spans 15 residues. Trimming left V 5 bases short and J 5 bases short, with 19 bases between. CDR1 is SGHTA, CDR2 FQGNSA, per germline. This CDR3 reads CASSPRARSTDEQYF. CDR3 nucleotides: TGTGCCAGCAGCCCCAGGGCCAGAAGCACAGACGAGCAGTACTTC.

V and J are TRBV6-5 and TRBJ2-3; D perhaps matches TRBD2 (6 bases). Looked up from germline, CDR1 is MNHEY and CDR2 is SVGAGI. The CDR3 loop spans 15 amino acids. V lost 5 bases and J lost 0, with 12 bases in between. CDR3 DNA sequence: TGTGCCAGCAGTATAGGCGGGGCTAGCACAGATACGCAGTATTTT. It specifies CASSIGGASTDTQYF.

This clonotype came up a few times. V and J are TRBV6-2 or TRBV6-3 and TRBJ2-7; D possibly matches TRBD1 or TRBD2 (5 bases each). Germline CDR1 and CDR2: MNHEY and SVGEGT. Trimming shortened V by 6 bases and J by 3 bases, and 15 bases separated the two germline ends. This CDR3 has 14 residues. The CDR3 loop reads CASSEGLRFYEQYF. CDR3 nucleotide sequence: TGTGCCAGCAGCGAGGGGTTAAGGTTCTACGAGCAGTACTTC.

The J gene is TRBJ2-1, the V gene TRBV5-1; D is unresolved. Germline lookup yields CDR1 SGHRS and CDR2 YFSETQ. V was shortened by 5 bases and J by 3 bases, with 9 bases between the two germline ends. CDR3 length equals 13 residues. CDR3 bases: TGCGCCAGCAGTGACCCGGACTACAATGAGCAGTTCTTC. Protein: CASSDPDYNEQFF.

The chain employs TRBV4-2 and TRBJ1-4, with D hard to call. V lost 7 bases to trimming and J lost 0 bases, with 12 bases between them. Germline CDR1 is LGHNA and CDR2 is YNFKEQ. The CDR3 loop spans 15 amino acids. CDR3 coding DNA: TGTGCCAGCACCCCACGTTCGGCAACTAATGAAAAACTGTTTTTT. Its protein product is CASTPRSATNEKLFF.

V usage is TRBV15 and J usage is TRBJ1-2; possibly TRBD1 for D (5 bases). The germline V and J ends were trimmed by 7 bases and 8 bases, with 17 bases remaining between them. CDR3 size: 13 residues. Germline V lookup: CDR1 LNHNV, CDR2 YYDKDF (reference sequence). This CDR3 is CATKWGSRGGYTF. CDR3 sequence (DNA): TGTGCCACCAAATGGGGGTCCCGAGGAGGCTACACCTTC.

The genes are TRBV5-4 and TRBJ2-2; possible D gene TRBD1, 5 bases. Looked up from germline, CDR1 is SGHNT and CDR2 is YYREEE (reference sequence). This CDR3 comprises 16 residues. V was trimmed by 3 bases and J by 0 bases, leaving 12 bases between them. CDR3: CASSSVRDSNTGELFF. The CDR3 region has the DNA TGTGCCAGCAGCTCTGTCAGGGATTCGAACACCGGGGAGCTGTTTTTT.

This sequence joins TRBV9 and TRBJ1-1, with no clear D. This CDR3 has 14 residues. Trimming pared 5 bases from V and 0 bases from J, leaving 11 bases between. Germline CDR1 SGDLS, CDR2 YYNGEE. CDR3 residues: CASSALPMNTEAFF. The CDR3 nucleotides are TGTGCCAGCAGTGCCCTCCCAATGAACACTGAAGCTTTCTTT.

The chain carries TRBV27 and TRBJ1-2; possible D gene TRBD1, 5 bases. Germline V gene lookup returns CDR1 MNHEY and CDR2 SMNVEV (reference sequence). This CDR3 is built from 13 residues. The V gene lost 6 bases and the J gene lost 3 bases, with 11 bases spanning the gap. CDR3 residues: CASRPLTDYGYTF. The CDR3 nucleotides are TGTGCCAGCAGGCCCTTGACAGACTATGGCTACACCTTC.

The V gene is TRBV20-1, the J gene TRBJ2-1, with TRBD2 identical over 9 bases. The V and J ends lost 0 bases and 8 bases, in that order; junction bases with no gene match: 11. The CDR3 loop spans 16 amino acids. CDR1 DFQATT and CDR2 SNEGSKA come from the germline V gene (reference sequence). The chain's CDR3 is CSARDWSGGRGDEQFF. Here the CDR3 DNA reads TGCAGTGCTAGAGATTGGAGCGGGGGGAGGGGCGATGAGCAGTTCTTC.

The V gene is TRBV12-3 or TRBV12-4, the J gene TRBJ2-3; 7 bases match TRBD1. V dropped 4 bases and J dropped 1; count of bases not matched to a gene: 8. CDR3 size: 16 residues. CDR3 in DNA: TGTGCCAGCAGTTCCCACGGACAGGCGGGCACAGATACGCAGTATTTT. Translating it yields CASSSHGQAGTDTQYF.

J is TRBJ1-5 and V is TRBV7-2, with D uncertain. The V end lost 5 bases, the J end lost 4 bases, and 12 bases lay between the germline ends. This CDR3 contains 14 residues. Germline-derived CDR1 and CDR2 are SGHTA and FQGNSA. The CDR3 region is CASSPRDRNQPQHF. In DNA, the CDR3 is TGTGCCAGCAGCCCCCGTGACCGTAATCAGCCCCAGCATTTT.

V is TRBV15 and J is TRBJ1-2; D is perhaps TRBD1 (6 bases). Trimming took 6 bases from V and 4 from J, leaving 15 bases between them. This CDR3 contains 14 residues. Per germline, CDR1 LNHNV and CDR2 YYDKDF (reference sequence). CDR3 in DNA: TGTGCCACCAGGAAGACCGGGGGCGCCTATGGCTACACCTTC. It specifies CATRKTGGAYGYTF.

The rearrangement uses TRBV2 and TRBJ2-4; D is possibly TRBD1 or TRBD2 (5 bases each). This CDR3 has 15 amino acids. CDR1 and CDR2 from the germline V gene are SNHLY and FYNNEI. V lost 4 bases, J lost 8 bases, and 18 bases lay in between. CDR3 bases: TGTGCCAGCAGTGGCCGGGGCCACACTAGGGACATTCAGTACTTC. This gives the protein CASSGRGHTRDIQYF.

V gene TRBV7-2 combines with J gene TRBJ2-1; the match to TRBD2 covers 9 bases. The V gene's germline CDR1 is SGHTA and CDR2 FQGNSA. CDR3 length: 14 residues. The junction had 4 bases not matched to a gene; V was cut back by 4 bases and J by 6 bases. As DNA, the CDR3 is TGTGCCAGCAGCTCCCAGCGGGGGGCCAATGAGCAGTTCTTC. This encodes CASSSQRGANEQFF. Full variable domain (remainder filled in from reference TRBV7-2 and TRBJ2-1): GAGVSQSPSNKVTEKGKDVELRCDPISGHTALYWYRQSLGQGLEFLIYFQGNSAPDKSGLPSDRFSAERTGGSVSTLTIQRTQQEDSAVYLCASSSQRGANEQFFGPGTRLTVL.

This rearrangement joins TRBV2 to TRBJ2-7; TRBD1 matches at 7 bases. There are 12 residues in the CDR3. In germline, CDR1 is SNHLY, CDR2 FYNNEI. Trimming cost V 4 bases and J 7 bases; bases outside gene matches: 4. The CDR3 spells CASSGQGLEQYV. For the CDR3, the DNA is TGTGCCAGCAGTGGACAGGGTTTGGAGCAGTACGTC.

The chain is built from TRBV18 and TRBJ1-1, with TRBD1 matching over 7 bases. The CDR3 consists of 16 residues. The germline V gene has CDR1 KGHSH and CDR2 LQKENI. V lost 4 bases and J lost 3; bases outside the gene matches: 11. The CDR3 loop reads CASSLSLRDSYTEAFF. CDR3 DNA sequence: TGTGCCAGCTCACTTAGTTTAAGGGACAGCTACACTGAAGCTTTCTTT. Drawing the rest from reference TRBV18 and TRBJ1-1, the complete variable domain is NAGVMQNPRHLVRRRGQEARLRCSPMKGHSHVYWYRQLPEEGLKFMVYLQKENIIDESGMPKERFSAEFPKEGPSILRIQQVVRGDSAAYFCASSLSLRDSYTEAFFGQGTRLTVV.

The CDR3 loop is CASSLAGTGNNQPQHF. As DNA, the CDR3 is TGTGCCAGCAGCTTAGCCGGGACAGGGAACAATCAGCCCCAGCATTTT. The chain links TRBV7-2 to TRBJ1-5; TRBD1 matches 9 bases. Germline V lookup: CDR1 SGHTA, CDR2 FQGNSA. J lost 3 bases, V lost 0 bases, and 3 bases had no gene match. The CDR3 has 16 amino acids.

This rearrangement joins TRBV6-5 to TRBJ1-1; D not resolved. This CDR3 is built from 17 residues. V was cut by 2 bases and J by 3 bases, with 19 bases left in between. CDR1 and CDR2 from the germline V gene are MNHEY and SVGAGI. The CDR3 region has the DNA TGTGCCAGCAGTTACGGTCCAGGCCCCAATTGGGACACTGAAGCTTTCTTT. It is translated as CASSYGPGPNWDTEAFF.

The rearrangement uses TRBV5-1 and TRBJ2-2, with 10 bases that match TRBD2. Germline CDR1 is SGHRS and CDR2 is YFSETQ. V lost 4 bases to trimming and J lost 8 bases; unmatched junction nucleotides: 14. The CDR3 covers 17 residues. The DNA for the CDR3 is TGCGCCAGCAGCCCGATTTCTCAGCGGGGGGGCCGAGGGGAGCTGTTTTTT. Residues: CASSPISQRGGRGELFF.

The chain is built from TRBV28 and TRBJ2-7, with a tentative D call TRBD1 (7 bases). The germline V gene encodes CDR1 MDHEN and CDR2 SYDVKM. This CDR3 contains 14 residues. V was trimmed by 6 bases and J by 2 bases, leaving 14 bases between them. The CDR3 DNA is TGTGCCAGCAGCCTCGGAGGGACAGCCTACGAGCAGTACGTC. This translates into CASSLGGTAYEQYV.